These T cell receptor beta chains were read from a single sample in a study of control samples from healthy donors and cancer patients. The method was immunoSEQ multiplex PCR; TCRdb's version includes in-frame clones alone and lacks a portion of them. The sample contains some 120,000 clones, 70% to 90% of which appear only once. The sequencing input was blood. These receptor sequences come from a man between 45 and 60 years old in good health. The CDR3 runs from the conserved cysteine through the conserved F or W. A D gene is named only where the DNA matches it firmly. Clone size is not always given. Where it is, it says once, few, many or a class for expanded clones.

d_gene	abundance	j_gene	v_gene	CDR3aa	CDR3nt
.	once	TRBJ2-3	TRBV3-1/TRBV3-2	CASGHARVGGDTQYF	TGTGCCAGCGGCCACGCCAGGGTAGGGGGGGATACGCAGTATTTT
.	once	TRBJ1-1	TRBV5-5	CASSLRGGADSTEAFF	TGTGCCAGCAGCCTCCGCGGGGGCGCCGATAGCACTGAAGCTTTCTTT
.	.	TRBJ1-2	TRBV5-4	CASSSPRTASKGYTF	TGTGCCAGCAGCTCTCCACGGACAGCCTCTAAGGGCTACACCTTC
.	.	TRBJ1-2	TRBV9	CASSADYGYTF	TGTGCCAGCAGCGCCGACTATGGCTACACCTTC
.	.	TRBJ1-5	TRBV2	CASSVTRDQPQHF	TGTGCCAGCAGTGTCACGCGGGATCAGCCCCAGCATTTT
.	.	TRBJ1-4	TRBV10-3	CAISGEGPGAGEKLFF	TGTGCCATCAGTGGGGAAGGGCCGGGTGCGGGTGAAAAACTGTTTTTT
.	.	TRBJ2-7	TRBV9	CASSVVRQSYEQYF	TGTGCCAGCAGCGTAGTACGACAGTCCTACGAGCAGTACTTC
TRBD1	.	TRBJ2-3	TRBV11-3	CASSLAGGYLGTDTQYF	TGTGCCAGCAGCTTGGCAGGGGGTTATTTGGGGACAGATACGCAGTATTTT
.	.	TRBJ1-1	TRBV7-2	CASSLSPWGTEAFF	TGTGCCAGCAGCTTAAGCCCTTGGGGCACTGAAGCTTTCTTT
.	.	TRBJ1-2	TRBV7-3	CASSLYPDTSYGYTF	TGTGCCAGCAGCTTATATCCAGACACCTCTTATGGCTACACCTTC
.	.	TRBJ1-1	TRBV7-9	CASSLVGGPEAFF	TGTGCCAGCAGCTTAGTCGGGGGACCAGAAGCTTTCTTT
.	.	TRBJ1-6	TRBV5-1	CARRWAGGDGSPLHF	TGCGCCCGCCGCTGGGCGGGGGGGGACGGATCACCCCTCCACTTT
TRBD1	once	TRBJ2-7	TRBV19	CASSDLGQGALYEQYF	TGTGCCAGTAGTGATCTTGGACAGGGGGCCCTCTACGAGCAGTACTTC
TRBD1	.	TRBJ1-5	TRBV30	CAWSVGTASQPQHF	TGTGCCTGGAGTGTAGGGACAGCGTCCCAGCCCCAGCATTTT
TRBD1	.	TRBJ2-1	TRBV5-1	CATSEGTGANEQFF	TGCGCCACCTCGGAAGGGACAGGGGCAAATGAGCAGTTCTTC
.	.	TRBJ2-5	TRBV2	CASSDQGTEETQYF	TGTGCCAGCAGTGACCAGGGGACGGAAGAGACCCAGTACTTC
.	.	TRBJ1-5	TRBV29-1	CSVRLGGGNQPQHF	TGCAGCGTCCGCCTTGGGGGGGGCAATCAGCCCCAGCATTTT
.	.	TRBJ1-5	TRBV24-1	CATSDFSRGQNFGVNQPQHF	TGTGCCACCAGTGATTTTTCACGAGGACAGAATTTTGGGGTTAATCAGCCCCAGCATTTT
.	.	TRBJ1-1	TRBV5-6	CASSLGSTEAFF	TGTGCCAGCAGCTTGGGGAGCACTGAAGCTTTCTTT
.	.	TRBJ1-2	TRBV13	CASADRGDYGYTF	TGTGCCAGCGCAGATAGGGGTGACTATGGCTACACCTTC
.	.	TRBJ2-5	TRBV28	CASSLKIRGNRETQYF	TGTGCCAGCAGTTTAAAGATCCGGGGGAACCGGGAGACCCAGTACTTC
.	.	TRBJ1-2	TRBV7-2	CASSLGRDYYGYTF	TGTGCCAGCAGCTTAGGGCGGGATTACTATGGCTACACCTTC
.	.	TRBJ2-7	TRBV5-4	CASSLGLSAGEQYF	TGTGCCAGCAGCTTGGGCCTTTCGGCGGGGGAGCAGTACTTC
.	.	TRBJ2-7	TRBV20-1	CSASGAPGGLYEQYF	TGCAGTGCTAGTGGGGCACCGGGGGGCCTCTACGAGCAGTACTTC